Listed below are T cell receptor beta chains from one sample, sequenced in a study of T cell responses to AZD1222 COVID-19 vaccine. The data were produced by immunoSEQ multiplex PCR, yet TCRdb's version contains in-frame clones alone and is incomplete. The repertoire consists of 130,000 to 150,000 clones, with about 87% occurring once and the leading ten covering roughly 16%. Sequencing was performed on peripheral blood, taken on day 0 of AZD1222 vaccination. The receptors stem from an adult in good health. Both conserved end residues are part of each CDR3. The D gene is left open where the match is weak. Clone size is given for some rows only: seen once, a few or many times, or a class if the clone is expanded.

NA	TRBV2	TRBJ1-6	TRBD1	TGTGCCGGACAGGCCAGCTCCTATAATTCACCCCTCCACTTT	CAGQASSYNSPLHF
NA	TRBV27	TRBJ1-5	TRBD1	TGTGCCAGCAGTTTGGTAGGGACAGGGACCCTCCGAAGCAATCAGCCCCAGCATTTT	CASSLVGTGTLRSNQPQHF
NA	TRBV10-3	TRBJ1-5	NA	TGTGCCGCGAGGGCTGGAGGGGGTAGCAATCAGCCCCAGCATTTT	CAARAGGGSNQPQHF
NA	TRBV7-2	TRBJ2-2	NA	TGTGCCAGCAGCCCGAGAAGCGGGACCGGGGAGCTGTTTTTT	CASSPRSGTGELFF
NA	TRBV3-1/TRBV3-2	TRBJ1-6	TRBD1	TGTGCCAGCAGCCAAGGAGGACAGGGCCTGCGCCTCTATAATTCACCCCTCCACTTT	CASSQGGQGLRLYNSPLHF
NA	TRBV27	TRBJ2-7	TRBD1	TGTGCCAGCAGTTTAAGACAGGGTGACCCCTACGAGCAGTACTTC	CASSLRQGDPYEQYF
once	TRBV28	TRBJ1-1	NA	TGTGCCAGCGGGGGGATGTTCGCTGAAGCTTTCTTT	CASGGMFAEAFF
NA	TRBV3-1/TRBV3-2	TRBJ1-6	NA	TGTGCCAGCAGCCTCCCTTCGGGACAAGGGGTCTCACCCCTCCACTTT	CASSLPSGQGVSPLHF
NA	TRBV27	TRBJ1-6	TRBD1	TGTGCCAGCAGTCAACAGGGGATTAGGGATTCACCCCTCCACTTT	CASSQQGIRDSPLHF
NA	TRBV7-3	TRBJ2-5	TRBD1	TGTGCCAGCAGCAAAACAGGGGGCCCGGGGACCCAGTACTTC	CASSKTGGPGTQYF
NA	TRBV6-5	TRBJ1-2	NA	TGTGCCAGCAGCCCCCCGGGGAATCCAAGCTATGGCTACACCTTC	CASSPPGNPSYGYTF
few	TRBV5-1	TRBJ2-4	NA	TGCGCCAGCAGCTTTTCGCTCGTGGAAAACATTCAGTACTTC	CASSFSLVENIQYF